This T cell receptor (beta chain) was captured in a study of T cell changes during pregnancy in multiple sclerosis. V lost 4 bases and J lost 6; bases outside the gene matches: 4. Germline assignment: CDR1 SGHRS and CDR2 YFSETQ. The CDR3 runs to 15 residues. TCRdb keeps only in-frame clones here, not all; method: immunoSEQ multiplex PCR. The table includes about 69,000 clones, roughly 93% detected once. This rearrangement joins TRBV5-1 to TRBJ2-2; TRBD2 aligns across 12 bases. The clonotype comes from a female donor with multiple sclerosis, enrolled in a pregnancy study. This specimen consisted of peripheral blood, obtained in the third trimester of pregnancy. CDR3 nucleotide sequence: TGCGCCAGCAGCCCGCTAGCGGGGGGGCCCGGGGAGCTGTTTTTT. Its protein is CASSPLAGGPGELFF.